These T cell receptor beta chains were read from a single sample in a study of blood T cell repertoires in COVID-19. The assay was immunoSEQ multiplex PCR, and TCRdb's table has in-frame clones only and misses some. Of approximately 25,000 clones listed, around 72% are singletons. Sequencing was performed on peripheral blood. The receptors originated from a woman older than 75 with acute or convalescent COVID-19. Both conserved end residues are part of each CDR3. The order of the fields is clone size, CDR3 length, D gene, J gene, V gene, CDR3 DNA, CDR3 protein. A D gene is named only where the DNA matches it firmly. Clone size is given for some rows only: seen once, a few or many times, or a class if the clone is expanded.

clone size: -
CDR3 length: 19
D gene: TRBD2
J gene: TRBJ2-3
V gene: TRBV3-1/TRBV3-2
CDR3 DNA: TGTGCCAGCAAAGCGAATTTAGGACTAGCGGGGACGAGCACAGATACGCAGTATTTT
CDR3 protein: CASKANLGLAGTSTDTQYF

clone size: -
CDR3 length: 14
D gene: TRBD1
J gene: TRBJ1-4
V gene: TRBV19
CDR3 DNA: TGTGCCAGTACGACAGGGGACACTAATGAAAAACTGTTTTTT
CDR3 protein: CASTTGDTNEKLFF

clone size: -
CDR3 length: 15
D gene: -
J gene: TRBJ2-1
V gene: TRBV10-3
CDR3 DNA: TGTGCCATCAAGGGGGGAACAGGGGCGTACAATGAGCAGTTCTTC
CDR3 protein: CAIKGGTGAYNEQFF

clone size: -
CDR3 length: 11
D gene: TRBD2
J gene: TRBJ2-3
V gene: TRBV24-1
CDR3 DNA: TGTGCCACCAGTACAGCGGGGGCGCAGTATTTT
CDR3 protein: CATSTAGAQYF

clone size: once
CDR3 length: 12
D gene: -
J gene: TRBJ1-2
V gene: TRBV5-4
CDR3 DNA: TGTGCCAGCAGCTTGGCCGGAGATGGCTACACCTTC
CDR3 protein: CASSLAGDGYTF

clone size: -
CDR3 length: 18
D gene: -
J gene: TRBJ1-5
V gene: TRBV7-8
CDR3 DNA: TGTGCCAGCAGCTCTTATCGACTGGCCCCAAATAGCAATCAGCCCCAGCATTTT
CDR3 protein: CASSSYRLAPNSNQPQHF

clone size: few
CDR3 length: 17
D gene: TRBD2
J gene: TRBJ2-3
V gene: TRBV19
CDR3 DNA: TGTGCCAGTAGTATAGTCCCCAGCGGGGGGGCGCGGGATACGCAGTATTTT
CDR3 protein: CASSIVPSGGARDTQYF

clone size: -
CDR3 length: 14
D gene: TRBD1
J gene: TRBJ1-2
V gene: TRBV6-1
CDR3 DNA: TGTGCCAGCAGTGAGATGACAGGGAACTATGGCTACACCTTC
CDR3 protein: CASSEMTGNYGYTF

clone size: -
CDR3 length: 15
D gene: TRBD1
J gene: TRBJ1-6
V gene: TRBV6-5
CDR3 DNA: TGTGCCAGCAGGAACCGCCGGGACAGGGATTCACCCCTCCACTTT
CDR3 protein: CASRNRRDRDSPLHF

clone size: -
CDR3 length: 20
D gene: TRBD2
J gene: TRBJ2-4
V gene: TRBV10-3
CDR3 DNA: TGTGCCATCAGTGACCCCCCAGGGACTAGCGGGTGGTTAGCCAAAAACATTCAGTACTTC
CDR3 protein: CAISDPPGTSGWLAKNIQYF

clone size: -
CDR3 length: 15
D gene: TRBD1
J gene: TRBJ2-7
V gene: TRBV5-1
CDR3 DNA: TGCGCCAGCAGCTTGTTAACAGGGGGACCCTACGAGCAGTACTTC
CDR3 protein: CASSLLTGGPYEQYF

clone size: -
CDR3 length: 17
D gene: TRBD1
J gene: TRBJ1-1
V gene: TRBV27
CDR3 DNA: TGTGCCAGCAGTCCCCTCAACCCGACAGGGATGAACACTGAAGCTTTCTTT
CDR3 protein: CASSPLNPTGMNTEAFF

clone size: -
CDR3 length: 14
D gene: TRBD2
J gene: TRBJ2-2
V gene: TRBV11-2
CDR3 DNA: TGTGCCAGCAGCTTACAGCGGGGGGTCGGGGAGCTGTTTTTT
CDR3 protein: CASSLQRGVGELFF

clone size: -
CDR3 length: 15
D gene: -
J gene: TRBJ1-4
V gene: TRBV6-5
CDR3 DNA: TGTGCCAGCAGTTCGGGGGATGCAACTAATGAAAAACTGTTTTTT
CDR3 protein: CASSSGDATNEKLFF

clone size: -
CDR3 length: 14
D gene: TRBD1
J gene: TRBJ1-6
V gene: TRBV11-2
CDR3 DNA: TGTGCCAGCAGCCCGGGACAGCTAAATTCACCCCTCCACTTT
CDR3 protein: CASSPGQLNSPLHF

clone size: -
CDR3 length: 14
D gene: TRBD1
J gene: TRBJ2-3
V gene: TRBV5-1
CDR3 DNA: TGCGCCAGCACTCCGGGACAGAGCACAGATACGCAGTATTTT
CDR3 protein: CASTPGQSTDTQYF

clone size: many
CDR3 length: 12
D gene: -
J gene: TRBJ2-1
V gene: TRBV5-4
CDR3 DNA: TGTGCCAGCAGCAACCGGGGCAATGAGCAGTTCTTC
CDR3 protein: CASSNRGNEQFF

clone size: -
CDR3 length: 13
D gene: -
J gene: TRBJ1-2
V gene: TRBV9
CDR3 DNA: TGTGCCAGCAGCTCGAGCCCAGGGTACGGCTACACCTTC
CDR3 protein: CASSSSPGYGYTF

clone size: -
CDR3 length: 14
D gene: -
J gene: TRBJ2-7
V gene: TRBV4-1
CDR3 DNA: TGCGCCAGCAGCCAAGATCTGCAGACCTACGAGCAGTACTTC
CDR3 protein: CASSQDLQTYEQYF

clone size: -
CDR3 length: 15
D gene: TRBD2
J gene: TRBJ2-7
V gene: TRBV6-1
CDR3 DNA: TGTGCCAGCAGTGAGCGGACTAGCGGGAACCGCGAGCAGTACTTC
CDR3 protein: CASSERTSGNREQYF

clone size: -
CDR3 length: 12
D gene: -
J gene: TRBJ2-5
V gene: TRBV12-5
CDR3 DNA: TGTGCTAGTGGATCGAGCGGGGAGACCCAGTACTTC
CDR3 protein: CASGSSGETQYF

clone size: -
CDR3 length: 13
D gene: -
J gene: TRBJ2-1
V gene: TRBV19
CDR3 DNA: TGTGCCAGTAGGGTTGGGCGGGAAGGTGAGCAGTTCTTC
CDR3 protein: CASRVGREGEQFF

clone size: -
CDR3 length: 14
D gene: -
J gene: TRBJ1-5
V gene: TRBV2
CDR3 DNA: TGTGCCAGCAAGGGGGGGAACAGCAATCAGCCCCAGCATTTT
CDR3 protein: CASKGGNSNQPQHF

clone size: -
CDR3 length: 15
D gene: TRBD1
J gene: TRBJ2-7
V gene: TRBV5-6
CDR3 DNA: TGTGCCAGCAGCTACAGCCCGGACAGGGGGAACGAGCAGTACTTC
CDR3 protein: CASSYSPDRGNEQYF

clone size: few
CDR3 length: 16
D gene: -
J gene: TRBJ2-6
V gene: TRBV29-1
CDR3 DNA: TGCAGCGTTGAAGGGACAGACTACTCTGGGGCCAACGTCCTGACTTTC
CDR3 protein: CSVEGTDYSGANVLTF

clone size: -
CDR3 length: 15
D gene: TRBD1
J gene: TRBJ1-1
V gene: TRBV7-9
CDR3 DNA: TGTGCCAGCAGCTTAGGATACAGGGGCGACACTGAAGCTTTCTTT
CDR3 protein: CASSLGYRGDTEAFF

clone size: once
CDR3 length: 15
D gene: -
J gene: TRBJ1-1
V gene: TRBV6-2/TRBV6-3
CDR3 DNA: TGTGCCAGCAGTTACCTCCGGGGAGGCGGCACTGAAGCTTTCTTT
CDR3 protein: CASSYLRGGGTEAFF

clone size: -
CDR3 length: 15
D gene: TRBD2
J gene: TRBJ2-7
V gene: TRBV18
CDR3 DNA: TGTGCCAGCTCACCACCGGGTAGCGGGGGTTACGAGCAGTACTTC
CDR3 protein: CASSPPGSGGYEQYF

clone size: few
CDR3 length: 14
D gene: -
J gene: TRBJ2-1
V gene: TRBV7-2
CDR3 DNA: TGTGCCAGCAGCTCTAGGACGGGGAGCGATGAGCAGTTCTTC
CDR3 protein: CASSSRTGSDEQFF

clone size: -
CDR3 length: 14
D gene: TRBD1
J gene: TRBJ1-5
V gene: TRBV18
CDR3 DNA: TGTGCCAGCTCACGGGACAGGGTGGGTCAGCCCCAGCATTTT
CDR3 protein: CASSRDRVGQPQHF

clone size: once
CDR3 length: 16
D gene: -
J gene: TRBJ2-7
V gene: TRBV11-2
CDR3 DNA: TGTGCCAGCAGCTTATCACCCGGGTCCTTTTCCTACGAGCAGTACTTC
CDR3 protein: CASSLSPGSFSYEQYF

clone size: -
CDR3 length: 14
D gene: -
J gene: TRBJ1-2
V gene: TRBV5-5
CDR3 DNA: TGTGCCAGCAGCTTGGGCCCCCCCGACAGAGACTACACCTTC
CDR3 protein: CASSLGPPDRDYTF

clone size: -
CDR3 length: 12
D gene: TRBD2
J gene: TRBJ2-1
V gene: TRBV4-1
CDR3 DNA: TGCGCCAGCAGCCTAGCGGGAAATGAGCAGTTCTTC
CDR3 protein: CASSLAGNEQFF

clone size: -
CDR3 length: 15
D gene: TRBD1
J gene: TRBJ1-4
V gene: TRBV18
CDR3 DNA: TGTGCCAGCTCACCACTACAGGGGAGTAGCGAAAAACTGTTTTTT
CDR3 protein: CASSPLQGSSEKLFF

clone size: -
CDR3 length: 14
D gene: -
J gene: TRBJ1-1
V gene: TRBV30
CDR3 DNA: TGTGCCTGGGATAACGGGGGGGGGAACACTGAAGCTTTCTTT
CDR3 protein: CAWDNGGGNTEAFF

clone size: -
CDR3 length: 15
D gene: TRBD2
J gene: TRBJ2-7
V gene: TRBV5-5
CDR3 DNA: TGTGCCAGCAGCCTAGAGCGGGAGAGTCGGGGCGAGCAGTACTTC
CDR3 protein: CASSLERESRGEQYF

clone size: -
CDR3 length: 15
D gene: TRBD2
J gene: TRBJ2-1
V gene: TRBV25-1
CDR3 DNA: TGTGCCAGCAGAAGCGAGCGGGAGGTGAGCAATGAGCAGTTCTTC
CDR3 protein: CASRSEREVSNEQFF

clone size: -
CDR3 length: 12
D gene: -
J gene: TRBJ2-7
V gene: TRBV3-1/TRBV3-2
CDR3 DNA: TGTGCCAGCAGCGACAGGAGCAACGAGCAGTACTTC
CDR3 protein: CASSDRSNEQYF

clone size: -
CDR3 length: 16
D gene: TRBD1
J gene: TRBJ2-3
V gene: TRBV5-1
CDR3 DNA: TGCGCCAGCACGGGGTTAGGGACAGGGGTATCAGATACGCAGTATTTT
CDR3 protein: CASTGLGTGVSDTQYF

clone size: -
CDR3 length: 14
D gene: TRBD1
J gene: TRBJ1-2
V gene: TRBV7-2
CDR3 DNA: TGTGCCAGCAGCTTGAGAACAGGGGCCTGGGTTTGGACCTTC
CDR3 protein: CASSLRTGAWVWTF

clone size: -
CDR3 length: 16
D gene: -
J gene: TRBJ1-1
V gene: TRBV4-3
CDR3 DNA: TGCGCCAGCAGTCGCGGAGGCGGCAACATGAACACTGAAGCTTTCTTT
CDR3 protein: CASSRGGGNMNTEAFF

clone size: -
CDR3 length: 13
D gene: -
J gene: TRBJ2-3
V gene: TRBV28
CDR3 DNA: TGTGCCAGCAGTATCCCTAGCACAGATACGCAGTATTTT
CDR3 protein: CASSIPSTDTQYF

clone size: -
CDR3 length: 14
D gene: TRBD1
J gene: TRBJ1-1
V gene: TRBV7-2
CDR3 DNA: TGTGCCAGCAGCGCAACCGGGACAGTAAGTGAAGCTTTCTTT
CDR3 protein: CASSATGTVSEAFF

clone size: medium-sized
CDR3 length: 16
D gene: TRBD1
J gene: TRBJ1-2
V gene: TRBV4-1
CDR3 DNA: TGCGCCAGCAGCCTGACAGGGGGAACGGGGGACTATGGCTACACCTTC
CDR3 protein: CASSLTGGTGDYGYTF

clone size: -
CDR3 length: 13
D gene: -
J gene: TRBJ2-7
V gene: TRBV7-6
CDR3 DNA: TGTGCCAGCAGCTTAGGACAGCTCTACGAGCAGTACTTC
CDR3 protein: CASSLGQLYEQYF